The 10 T cell receptor beta chains below come from one sample, sequenced in a study of T cell clusters in autoimmune cytopenias. TRB amplification used approximately 0.25 ug of peripheral blood genomic DNA. Multiplex touch-down PCR amplified TRB using TRB-A and TRB-B pools in one tube. TCRdb reprocessed the multiplex PCR reads, keeping one entry per CDR3 protein, no DNA. The sample totals under 14,000 distinct CDR3 sequences; its top ten clones hold about 4.2%. These same data were also listed under a study on T cell repertoires in aging, cancer and after chemotherapy.

Sequences were obtained from peripheral blood. The receptors were gathered from a human donor in good health.

The rearrangement joins TRBV5-4 to TRBJ2-7; TCRdb reports TRBD1, a call that lacks DNA to check it against. The CDR3 contains 15 residues. Germline loops: CDR1 SGHNT, CDR2 YYREEE (reference sequence). CDR3 in amino acids: CASMGGQGSSYEQYF.

The J gene is TRBJ2-2, the V gene TRBV6-6; there is no DNA to check the TCRdb D call of TRBD1. The CDR3 totals 14 residues. CDR1 and CDR2 (germline): MNHNY, SVGAGI (reference sequence). CDR3 region: CAFTSGSRTEELFF.

J is TRBJ2-1 and V is TRBV7-2; TCRdb's D gene call, TRBD1, goes unchecked for lack of DNA. The CDR3 runs to 17 residues. Germline-derived CDR1 and CDR2 are SGHTA and FQGNSA. The CDR3 sequence: CASSLGQGRPRYNEQFF.

CDR3 loop: CASSSAQADTQYF. The V and J genes are TRBV18 and TRBJ2-3; as DNA is missing, the TRBD2 call by TCRdb cannot be tested. CDR3 length equals 13 residues. Per germline, CDR1 KGHSH and CDR2 LQKENI.

The V call is TRBV6-4, the J call TRBJ2-6. The CDR3 contains 15 residues. CDR1 and CDR2 from the germline V gene are MRHNA and SNTAGT. This CDR3 is CASSDRDTLANVLTF.

The J gene is TRBJ2-5, the V gene TRBV6-2 or TRBV6-3; TCRdb lists TRBD1, though no DNA is available to test this call. The germline gives CDR1 MNHEY, CDR2 SVGEGT. This CDR3 is 12 amino acids long. The chain's CDR3 is CASSYPGRTQYF.

The CDR3 spells CASRLIGAKGEQFF. V and J are TRBV4-3 and TRBJ2-1; TCRdb outputs TRBD1, but without DNA this stays unchecked. The CDR3 is 14 residues long. Germline values: CDR1 LGHNA, CDR2 YSLEER.

The rearrangement uses TRBV19 and TRBJ1-1. The length of the CDR3 is 15 residues. Germline lookup yields CDR1 LNHDA and CDR2 SQIVND (reference sequence). The CDR3 loop is CASSGTNMWNTEAFF.

Its frequency marks this clonotype as medium-sized. The J gene is TRBJ1-4, the V gene TRBV30. The CDR3 has 15 residues. The germline V gene encodes CDR1 GTSNPN and CDR2 SVGIG (reference sequence). The CDR3 protein is CAWSVESGEGEKLFF. Full variable domain (rest looked up from reference TRBV30 and TRBJ1-4): SQTIHQWPATLVQPVGSPLSLECTVEGTSNPNLYWYRQAAGRGLQLLFYSVGIGQISSEVPQNLSASRPQDRQFILSSKKLLLSDSGFYLCAWSVESGEGEKLFFGSGTQLSVL.

The rearrangement links TRBV27 to TRBJ1-6. There are 14 residues in the CDR3. Germline V lookup: CDR1 MNHEY, CDR2 SMNVEV (reference sequence). The CDR3 is CASRSVLYNSPLHF.